This T cell receptor (beta chain) is from a study of CD8+ T cells in alopecia areata. Study-wide context: Treated patients were given oral tofacitinib, which was dosed at 5 to 10 mg twice daily.

Samples from alopecia areata patients were lesional scalp punch biopsies and peripheral blood. With 2 bases removed from V and 5 bases from J, the gap between germline ends came to 13 bases. Germline CDR1 and CDR2: SGHVS and FQNEAQ. The CDR3 extends over 14 amino acids. cDNA serving as the sequencing template came from extracted, reverse transcribed RNA. Profiling relied on immunoSEQ multiplex PCR, and the TCRdb table lists in-frame clones only, not all of them. The repertoire holds 150,000 or so clones, with around 87% as singletons. This receptor was taken from a human donor with alopecia areata. The sample was CD8+ T cells sorted from blood, taken at week 0. The rearrangement uses TRBV7-8 and TRBJ2-7; tentatively, D is TRBD1 (5 bases). The chain's CDR3 is CASSLMGPTNEQYF. CDR3 in DNA: TGTGCCAGCAGCTTAATGGGGCCCACGAACGAGCAGTACTTC.